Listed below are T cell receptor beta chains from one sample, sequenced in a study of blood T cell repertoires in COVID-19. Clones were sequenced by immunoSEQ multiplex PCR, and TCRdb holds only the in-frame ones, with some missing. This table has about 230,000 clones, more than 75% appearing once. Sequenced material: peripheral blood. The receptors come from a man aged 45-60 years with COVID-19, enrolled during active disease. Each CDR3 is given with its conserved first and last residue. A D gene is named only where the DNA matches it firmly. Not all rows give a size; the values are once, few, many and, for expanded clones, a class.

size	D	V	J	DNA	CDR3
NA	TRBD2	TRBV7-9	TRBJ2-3	TGTGCCAGCAGCTTAACGGGTAGCGGGAGGACAGATACGCAGTATTTT	CASSLTGSGRTDTQYF
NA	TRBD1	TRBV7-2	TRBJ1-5	TGTGCCAGCAGCTTATGGACAGGGGGTCAGCCCCAGCATTTT	CASSLWTGGQPQHF
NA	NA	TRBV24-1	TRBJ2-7	TGTGCCACCCAACCAGGGGACCCTATCTCCTACGAGCAGTACTTC	CATQPGDPISYEQYF
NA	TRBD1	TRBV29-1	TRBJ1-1	TGCAGCGTCGTTAGGACAGGGCTGAACACTGAAGCTTTCTTT	CSVVRTGLNTEAFF
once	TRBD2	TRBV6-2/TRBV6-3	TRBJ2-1	TGTGCCAGCAGCCCCTACAGCGGGACTAAAAACAATGAGCAGTTCTTC	CASSPYSGTKNNEQFF
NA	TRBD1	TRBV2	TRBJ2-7	TGTGCCAGCAGTGAGCTGGGACAGGGAATAATAGAGCAGTACTTC	CASSELGQGIIEQYF
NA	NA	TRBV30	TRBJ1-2	TGTGCCTGGAGTACAACTAACTATGGCTACACCTTC	CAWSTTNYGYTF
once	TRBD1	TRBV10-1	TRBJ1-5	TGCGCCATCCTCGACAGGGGGCGCGAAGAACAGCCCCAGCATTTT	CAILDRGREEQPQHF
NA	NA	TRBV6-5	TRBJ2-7	TGTGCCAGCAGTACGACAACCTCCTACGAGCAGTACTTC	CASSTTTSYEQYF
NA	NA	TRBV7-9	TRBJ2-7	TGTGCCAGCAGCTTACAGGGGACGTACGAGCAGTACTTC	CASSLQGTYEQYF
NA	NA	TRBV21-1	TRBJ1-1	TGTGCCAGCAGCAGGTCGGGGGACCACCGGGACAGGGGGCAGTGGACTGAAGCTTTCTTT	CASSRSGDHRDRGQWTEAFF
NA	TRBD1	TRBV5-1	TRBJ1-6	TGCGCCAGCAGCTTAAACCGGGACAGGGGGAATTCACCCCTCCACTTT	CASSLNRDRGNSPLHF
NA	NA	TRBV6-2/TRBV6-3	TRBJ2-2	TGTGCCAGCAGTTATGGGAGTAGGGAGCTGTTTTTT	CASSYGSRELFF
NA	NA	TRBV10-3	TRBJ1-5	TGTGCCATCACCCCCAGGGAGGACCAGCCCCAGCATTTT	CAITPREDQPQHF
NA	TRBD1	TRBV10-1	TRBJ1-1	TGCGCCAGCAGCCGAGACAGGGGACGGACTGAAGCTTTCTTT	CASSRDRGRTEAFF